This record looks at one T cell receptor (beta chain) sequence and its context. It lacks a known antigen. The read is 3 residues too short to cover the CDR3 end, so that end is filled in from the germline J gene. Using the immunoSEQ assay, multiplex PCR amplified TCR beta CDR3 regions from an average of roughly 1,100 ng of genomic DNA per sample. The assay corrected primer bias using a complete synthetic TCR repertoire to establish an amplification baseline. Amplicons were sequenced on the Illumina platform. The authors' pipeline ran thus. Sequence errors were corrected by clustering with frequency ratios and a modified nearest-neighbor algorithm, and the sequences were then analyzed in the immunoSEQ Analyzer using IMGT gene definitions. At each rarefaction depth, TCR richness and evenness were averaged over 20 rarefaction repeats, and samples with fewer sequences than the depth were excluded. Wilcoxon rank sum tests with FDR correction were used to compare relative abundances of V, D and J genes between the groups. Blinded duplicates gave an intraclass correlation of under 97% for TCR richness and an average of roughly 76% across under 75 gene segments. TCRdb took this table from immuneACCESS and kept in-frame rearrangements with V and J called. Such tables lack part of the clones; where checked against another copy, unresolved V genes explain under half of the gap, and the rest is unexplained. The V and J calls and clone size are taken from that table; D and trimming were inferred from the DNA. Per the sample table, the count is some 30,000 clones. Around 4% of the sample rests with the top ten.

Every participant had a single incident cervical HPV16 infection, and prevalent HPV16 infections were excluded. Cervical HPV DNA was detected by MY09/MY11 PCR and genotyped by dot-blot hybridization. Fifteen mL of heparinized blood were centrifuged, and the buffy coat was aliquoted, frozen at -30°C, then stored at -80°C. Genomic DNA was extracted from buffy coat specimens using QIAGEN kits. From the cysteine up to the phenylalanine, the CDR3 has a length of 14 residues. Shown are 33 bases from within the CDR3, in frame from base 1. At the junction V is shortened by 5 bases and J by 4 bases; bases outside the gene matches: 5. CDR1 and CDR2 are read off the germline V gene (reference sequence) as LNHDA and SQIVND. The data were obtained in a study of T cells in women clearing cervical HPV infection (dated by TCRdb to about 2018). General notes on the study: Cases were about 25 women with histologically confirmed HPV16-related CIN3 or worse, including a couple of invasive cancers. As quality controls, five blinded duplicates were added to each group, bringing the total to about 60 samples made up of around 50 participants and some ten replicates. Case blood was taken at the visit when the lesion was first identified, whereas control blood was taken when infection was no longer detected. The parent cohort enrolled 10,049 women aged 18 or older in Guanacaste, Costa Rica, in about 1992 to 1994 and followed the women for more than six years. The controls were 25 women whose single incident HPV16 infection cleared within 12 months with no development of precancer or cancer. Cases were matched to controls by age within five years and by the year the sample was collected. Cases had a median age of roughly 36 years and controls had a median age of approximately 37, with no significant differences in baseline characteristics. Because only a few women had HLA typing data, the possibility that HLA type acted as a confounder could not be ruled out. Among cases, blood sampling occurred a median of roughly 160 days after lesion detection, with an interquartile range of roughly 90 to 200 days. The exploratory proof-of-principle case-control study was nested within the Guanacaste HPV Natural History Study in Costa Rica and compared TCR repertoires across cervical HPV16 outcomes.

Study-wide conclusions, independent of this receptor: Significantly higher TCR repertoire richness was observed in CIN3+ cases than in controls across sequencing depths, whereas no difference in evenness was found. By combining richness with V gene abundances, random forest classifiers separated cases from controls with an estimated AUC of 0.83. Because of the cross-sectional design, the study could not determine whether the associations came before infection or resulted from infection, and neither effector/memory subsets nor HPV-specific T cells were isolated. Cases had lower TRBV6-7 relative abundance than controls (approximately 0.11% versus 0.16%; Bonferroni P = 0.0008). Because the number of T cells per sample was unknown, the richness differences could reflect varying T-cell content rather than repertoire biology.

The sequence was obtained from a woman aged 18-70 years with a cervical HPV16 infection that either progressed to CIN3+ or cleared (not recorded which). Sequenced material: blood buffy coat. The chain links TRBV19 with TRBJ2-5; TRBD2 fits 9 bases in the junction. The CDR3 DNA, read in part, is TGTGCCAGTAGTGGTTCTAGCGGGGTAGAGACC. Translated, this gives CASSGSSGVET. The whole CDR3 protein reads CASSGSSGVETQYF.